The present entry profiles one T cell receptor beta chain with its context. Study processing details: Quantification of nucleated cells was approximated via reference gene primer amplification. TCRdb's copy holds only in-frame clones and misses some; the assay was immunoSEQ multiplex PCR. That table gives V, J and clone size, and the DNA gave D and trimming. This repertoire shows 200,000 to 300,000 clones, around 84% found once; its top ten account for under 5%. The data belong to a study of blood T cell repertoires in COVID-19. Study-level background: Sites in the United States, Italy and Spain provided acute and convalescent COVID-19 samples. PBMCs, B-cell-depleted T cells, or T cells were the source of the cDNA or gDNA that made up the material.

Per the germline V gene, CDR1 is MNHEY and CDR2 is SMNVEV (reference sequence). The ends were cut back, 3 bases at V and 5 bases at J, with 7 bases in the middle. This CDR3 has 12 amino acids. The source material was peripheral blood. The chain has TRBV27 and TRBJ1-2, with D perhaps TRBD1 (5 bases). This sequence was found in a man aged 55 to 70 with acute or convalescent COVID-19. CDR3 residues: CASSFGGYGYTF. DNA for the CDR3: TGTGCCAGCAGTTTTGGGGGGTATGGCTACACCTTC.